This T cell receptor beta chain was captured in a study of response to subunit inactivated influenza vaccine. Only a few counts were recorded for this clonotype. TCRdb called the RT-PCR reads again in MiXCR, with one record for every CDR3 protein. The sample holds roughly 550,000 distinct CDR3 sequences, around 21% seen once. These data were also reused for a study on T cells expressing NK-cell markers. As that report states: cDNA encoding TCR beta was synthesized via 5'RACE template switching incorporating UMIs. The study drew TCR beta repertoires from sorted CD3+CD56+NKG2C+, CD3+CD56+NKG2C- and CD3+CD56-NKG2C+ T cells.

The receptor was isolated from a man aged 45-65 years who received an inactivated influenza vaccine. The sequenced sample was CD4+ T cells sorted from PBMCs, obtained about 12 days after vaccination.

CDR3 sequence: CASSFRRKATYEQYF. The CDR3 DNA follows: TGTGCCAGCAGCTTCCGACGGAAGGCTACCTACGAGCAGTACTTC. The chain recombines TRBV5-6 with TRBJ2-7; D unclear. The germline V gene has CDR1 SGHDT and CDR2 YYEEEE. The V end was cut by 2 bases, the J end by 2 bases, with 14 bases between. The length of the CDR3 is 15 residues.